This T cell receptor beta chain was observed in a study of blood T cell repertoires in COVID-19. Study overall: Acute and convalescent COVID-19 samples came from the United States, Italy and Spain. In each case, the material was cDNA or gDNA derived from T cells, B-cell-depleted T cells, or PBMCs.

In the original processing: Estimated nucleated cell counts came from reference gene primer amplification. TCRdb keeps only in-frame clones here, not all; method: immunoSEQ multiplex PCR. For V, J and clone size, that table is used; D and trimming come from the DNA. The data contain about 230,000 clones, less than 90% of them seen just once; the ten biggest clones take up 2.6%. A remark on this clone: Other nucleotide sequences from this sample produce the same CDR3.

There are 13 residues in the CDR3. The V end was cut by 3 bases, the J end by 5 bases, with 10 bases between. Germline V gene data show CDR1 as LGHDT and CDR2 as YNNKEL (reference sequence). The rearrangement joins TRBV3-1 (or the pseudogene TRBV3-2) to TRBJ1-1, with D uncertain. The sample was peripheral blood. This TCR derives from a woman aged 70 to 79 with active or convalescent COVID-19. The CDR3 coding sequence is TGTGCCAGCAGCCAGAGTTCCGGGACTGAAGCTTTCTTT. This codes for CASSQSSGTEAFF.